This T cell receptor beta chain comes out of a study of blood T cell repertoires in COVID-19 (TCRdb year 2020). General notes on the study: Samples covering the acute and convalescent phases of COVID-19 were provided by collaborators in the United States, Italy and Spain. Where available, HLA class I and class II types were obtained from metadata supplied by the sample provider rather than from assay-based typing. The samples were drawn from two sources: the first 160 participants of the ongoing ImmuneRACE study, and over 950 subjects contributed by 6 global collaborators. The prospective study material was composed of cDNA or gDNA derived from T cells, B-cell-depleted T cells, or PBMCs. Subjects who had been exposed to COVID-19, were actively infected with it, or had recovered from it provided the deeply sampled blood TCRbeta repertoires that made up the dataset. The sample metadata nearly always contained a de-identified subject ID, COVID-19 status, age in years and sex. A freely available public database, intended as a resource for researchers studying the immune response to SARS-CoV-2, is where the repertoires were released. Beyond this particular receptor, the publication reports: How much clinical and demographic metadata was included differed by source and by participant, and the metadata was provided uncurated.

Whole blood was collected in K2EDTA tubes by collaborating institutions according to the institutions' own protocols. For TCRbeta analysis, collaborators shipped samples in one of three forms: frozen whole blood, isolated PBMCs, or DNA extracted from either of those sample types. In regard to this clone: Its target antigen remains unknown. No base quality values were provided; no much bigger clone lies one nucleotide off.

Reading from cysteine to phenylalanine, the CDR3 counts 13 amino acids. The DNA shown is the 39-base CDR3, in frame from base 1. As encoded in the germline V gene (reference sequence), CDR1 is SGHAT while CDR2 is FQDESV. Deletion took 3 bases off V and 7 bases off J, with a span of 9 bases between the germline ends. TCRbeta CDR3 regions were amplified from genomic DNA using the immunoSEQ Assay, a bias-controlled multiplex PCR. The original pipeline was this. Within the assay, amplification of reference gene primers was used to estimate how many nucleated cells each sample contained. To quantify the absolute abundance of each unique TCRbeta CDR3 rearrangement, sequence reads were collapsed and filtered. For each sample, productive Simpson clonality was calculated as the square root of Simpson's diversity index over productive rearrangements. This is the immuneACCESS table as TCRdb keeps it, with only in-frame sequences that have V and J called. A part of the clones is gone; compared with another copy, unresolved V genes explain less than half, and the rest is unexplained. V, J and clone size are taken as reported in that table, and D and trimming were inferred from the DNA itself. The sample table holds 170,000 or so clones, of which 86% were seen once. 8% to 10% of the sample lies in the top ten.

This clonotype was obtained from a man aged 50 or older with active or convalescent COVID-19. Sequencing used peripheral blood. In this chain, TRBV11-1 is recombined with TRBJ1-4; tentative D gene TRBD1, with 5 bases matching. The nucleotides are TGTGCCAGCAGCTTTCGACAGTCTGAAAAACTGTTTTTT. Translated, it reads CASSFRQSEKLFF.